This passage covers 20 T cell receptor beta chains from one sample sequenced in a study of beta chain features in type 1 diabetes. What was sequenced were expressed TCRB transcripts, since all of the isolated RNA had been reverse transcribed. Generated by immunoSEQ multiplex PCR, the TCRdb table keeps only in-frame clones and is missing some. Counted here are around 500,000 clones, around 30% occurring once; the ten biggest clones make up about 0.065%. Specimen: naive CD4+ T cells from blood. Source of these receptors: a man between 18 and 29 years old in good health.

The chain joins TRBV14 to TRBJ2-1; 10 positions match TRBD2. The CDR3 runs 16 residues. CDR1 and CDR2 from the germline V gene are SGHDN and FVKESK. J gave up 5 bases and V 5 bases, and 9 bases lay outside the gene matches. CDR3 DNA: TGTGCCAGCAGCGTCTCCGGGACTAGCGTTAACAATGAGCAGTTCTTC. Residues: CASSVSGTSVNNEQFF. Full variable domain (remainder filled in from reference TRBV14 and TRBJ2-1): EAGVTQFPSHSVIEKGQTVTLRCDPISGHDNLYWYRRVMGKEIKFLLHFVKESKQDESGMPNNRFLAERTGGTYSTLKVQPAELEDSGVYFCASSVSGTSVNNEQFFGPGTRLTVL.

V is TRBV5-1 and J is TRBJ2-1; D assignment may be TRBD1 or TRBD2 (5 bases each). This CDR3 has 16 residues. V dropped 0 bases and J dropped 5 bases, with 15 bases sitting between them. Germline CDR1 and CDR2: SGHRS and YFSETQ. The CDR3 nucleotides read TGCGCCAGCAGCTTGGGTACTGGGACGAGGAACAATGAGCAGTTCTTC. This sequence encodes CASSLGTGTRNNEQFF.

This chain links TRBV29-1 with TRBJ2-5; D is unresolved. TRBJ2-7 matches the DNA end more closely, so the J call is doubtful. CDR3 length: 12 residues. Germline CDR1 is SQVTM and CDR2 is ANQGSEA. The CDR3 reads CSVGRSGYEQYF. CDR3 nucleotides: TGCAGCGTTGGCAGATCTGGCTACGAGCAGTACTTC.

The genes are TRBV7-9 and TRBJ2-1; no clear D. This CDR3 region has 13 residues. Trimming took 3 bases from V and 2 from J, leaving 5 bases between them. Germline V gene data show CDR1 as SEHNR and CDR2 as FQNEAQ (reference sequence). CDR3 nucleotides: TGTGCCAGCAGCTTTGGGACCTACAATGAGCAGTTCTTC. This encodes CASSFGTYNEQFF.

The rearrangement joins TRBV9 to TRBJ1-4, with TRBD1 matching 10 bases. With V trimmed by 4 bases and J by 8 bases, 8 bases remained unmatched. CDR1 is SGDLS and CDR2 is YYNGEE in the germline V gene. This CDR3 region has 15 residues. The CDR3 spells CASSIAGQGGEKLFF. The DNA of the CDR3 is TGTGCCAGCAGCATAGCAGGACAGGGGGGAGAAAAACTGTTTTTT.

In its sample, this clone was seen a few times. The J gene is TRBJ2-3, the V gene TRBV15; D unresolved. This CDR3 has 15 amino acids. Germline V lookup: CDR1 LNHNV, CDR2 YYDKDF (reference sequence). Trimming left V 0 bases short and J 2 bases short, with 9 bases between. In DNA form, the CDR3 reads TGTGCCACCAGCAGAGATCTGTGGATCACAGATACGCAGTATTTT. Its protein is CATSRDLWITDTQYF.

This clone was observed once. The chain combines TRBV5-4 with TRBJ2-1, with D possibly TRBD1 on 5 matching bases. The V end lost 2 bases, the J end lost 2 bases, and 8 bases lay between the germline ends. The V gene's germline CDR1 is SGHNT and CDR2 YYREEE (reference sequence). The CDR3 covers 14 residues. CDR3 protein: CASSFQGPYNEQFF. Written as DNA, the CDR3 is TGTGCCAGCAGCTTTCAGGGTCCCTACAATGAGCAGTTCTTC.

The CDR3 region is CASSPRGSTGELFF. In DNA form, the CDR3 reads TGTGCCAGCAGCCCGCGGGGGAGCACCGGGGAGCTGTTTTTT. V and J are TRBV9 and TRBJ2-2, with TRBD2 matching over 7 bases. V lost 4 bases and J lost 4; bases outside the gene matches: 4. Looked up from germline, CDR1 is SGDLS and CDR2 is YYNGEE. The CDR3 has 14 residues.

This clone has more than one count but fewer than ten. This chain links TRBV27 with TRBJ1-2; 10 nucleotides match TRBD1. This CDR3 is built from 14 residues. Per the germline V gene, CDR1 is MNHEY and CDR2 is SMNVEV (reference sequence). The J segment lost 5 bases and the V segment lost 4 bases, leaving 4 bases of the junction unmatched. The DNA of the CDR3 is TGTGCCAGCAGTTATCGGGGACAGGGGTATGGCTACACCTTC. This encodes CASSYRGQGYGYTF.

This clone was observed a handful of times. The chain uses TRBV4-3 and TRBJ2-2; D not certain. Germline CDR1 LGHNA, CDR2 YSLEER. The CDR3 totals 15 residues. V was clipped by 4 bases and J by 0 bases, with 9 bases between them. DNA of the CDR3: TGCGCCAGCAGCCCCGGACGGACGAACACCGGGGAGCTGTTTTTT. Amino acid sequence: CASSPGRTNTGELFF.

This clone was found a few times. The CDR3, as DNA: TGTGCCTTCGGGACGGTTTATGGTGAGCAGTTCTTC. As protein: CAFGTVYGEQFF. The V call is TRBV30, the J call TRBJ2-1, with D perhaps TRBD1 or TRBD2 (5 bases each). V was pared by 7 bases and J by 9 bases, with 16 bases between. The length of the CDR3 is 12 residues. Per the germline V gene, CDR1 is GTSNPN and CDR2 is SVGIG (reference sequence).

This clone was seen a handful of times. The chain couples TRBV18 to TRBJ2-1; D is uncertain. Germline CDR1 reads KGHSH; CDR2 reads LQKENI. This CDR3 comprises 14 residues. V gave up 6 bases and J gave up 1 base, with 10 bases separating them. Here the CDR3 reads CASSRESSYNEQFF. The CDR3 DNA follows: TGTGCCAGCTCTAGGGAAAGTTCCTACAATGAGCAGTTCTTC.

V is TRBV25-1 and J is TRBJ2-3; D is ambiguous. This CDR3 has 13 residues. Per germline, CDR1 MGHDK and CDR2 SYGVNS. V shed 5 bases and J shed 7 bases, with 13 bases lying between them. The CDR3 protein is CASSPSASNTQYF. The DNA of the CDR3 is TGTGCCAGCAGTCCCTCGGCGTCCAATACGCAGTATTTT.

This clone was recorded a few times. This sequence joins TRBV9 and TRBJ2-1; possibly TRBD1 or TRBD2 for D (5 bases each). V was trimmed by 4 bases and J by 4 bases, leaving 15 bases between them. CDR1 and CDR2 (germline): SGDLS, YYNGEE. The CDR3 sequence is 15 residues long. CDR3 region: CASSWDGKTYNEQFF. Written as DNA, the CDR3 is TGTGCCAGCAGCTGGGACGGGAAAACGTACAATGAGCAGTTCTTC. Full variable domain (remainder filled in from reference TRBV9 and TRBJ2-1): DSGVTQTPKHLITATGQRVTLRCSPRSGDLSVYWYQQSLDQGLQFLIQYYNGEERAKGNILERFSAQQFPDLHSELNLSSLELGDSALYFCASSWDGKTYNEQFFGPGTRLTVL.

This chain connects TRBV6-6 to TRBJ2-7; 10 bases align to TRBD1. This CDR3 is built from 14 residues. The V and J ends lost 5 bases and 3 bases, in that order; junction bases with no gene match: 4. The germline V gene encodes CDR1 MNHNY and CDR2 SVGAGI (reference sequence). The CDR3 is CASSRDRGSYEQYF. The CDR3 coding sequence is TGTGCCAGCAGTCGGGACAGGGGTAGCTACGAGCAGTACTTC.

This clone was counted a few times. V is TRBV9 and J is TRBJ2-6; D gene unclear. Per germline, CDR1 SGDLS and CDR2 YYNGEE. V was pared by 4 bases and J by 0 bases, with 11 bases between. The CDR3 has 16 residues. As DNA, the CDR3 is TGTGCCAGCAGCTCCCGACGGACCTCTGGGGCCAACGTCCTGACTTTC. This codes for CASSSRRTSGANVLTF. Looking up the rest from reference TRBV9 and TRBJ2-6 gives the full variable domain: DSGVTQTPKHLITATGQRVTLRCSPRSGDLSVYWYQQSLDQGLQFLIQYYNGEERAKGNILERFSAQQFPDLHSELNLSSLELGDSALYFCASSSRRTSGANVLTFGAGSRLTVL.

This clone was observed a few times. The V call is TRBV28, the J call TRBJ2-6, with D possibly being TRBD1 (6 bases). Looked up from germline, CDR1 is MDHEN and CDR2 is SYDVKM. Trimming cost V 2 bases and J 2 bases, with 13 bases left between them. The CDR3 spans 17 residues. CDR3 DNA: TGTGCCAGCAGTTTAGGTGGCAGGGGTACTGGGGCCAACGTCCTGACTTTC. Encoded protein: CASSLGGRGTGANVLTF.

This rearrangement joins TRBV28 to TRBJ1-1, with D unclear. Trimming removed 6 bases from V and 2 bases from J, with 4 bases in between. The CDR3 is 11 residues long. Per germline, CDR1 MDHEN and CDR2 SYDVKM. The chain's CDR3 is CASRRNTEAFF. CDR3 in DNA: TGTGCCAGCAGACGAAACACTGAAGCTTTCTTT.

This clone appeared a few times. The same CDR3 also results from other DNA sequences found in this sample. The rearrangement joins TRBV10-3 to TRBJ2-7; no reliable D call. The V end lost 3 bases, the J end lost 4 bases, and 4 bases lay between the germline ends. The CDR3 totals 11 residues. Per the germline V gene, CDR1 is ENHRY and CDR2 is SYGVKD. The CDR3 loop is CAISDLYEQYF. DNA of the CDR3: TGTGCCATCAGTGACTTATACGAGCAGTACTTC.

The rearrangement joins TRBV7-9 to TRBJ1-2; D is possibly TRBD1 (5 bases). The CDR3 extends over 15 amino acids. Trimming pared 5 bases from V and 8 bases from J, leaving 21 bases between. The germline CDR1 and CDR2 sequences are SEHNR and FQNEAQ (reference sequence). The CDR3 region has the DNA TGTGCCAGCAGCGCCCATACCCGGGACGGTATCGGCTACACCTTC. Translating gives CASSAHTRDGIGYTF.